This T cell receptor (beta chain) comes out of a study of Ad26.COV2.S vaccination and SARS-CoV-2 variants. Study background: By the intramuscular route, Ad26.COV2.S was given once, or twice 56 days apart.

The ends were cut back, 4 bases at V and 14 bases at J, with 12 bases in the middle. Germline V CDR1 and CDR2: MNHEY, SMNVEV (reference sequence). This CDR3 is 12 amino acids long. Sequencing was performed with immunoSEQ multiplex PCR; in TCRdb, only in-frame clones are kept and a portion is missing. The data hold some 410,000 clones, with roughly 90% observed a single time. Treatment given: some 20 received Ad26.COV2.S at low or high dose, single or two shots; several received placebo; per-sample allocation not given. Specimen acquisition occurred on day 63 following the initial vaccine or placebo injection. An Ad26 vector expressing Wuhan-strain SARS-CoV-2 spike constituted the vaccine. Study-level results: Participants in the vaccine arm had higher spike-specific TCR breadth; placebo recipients had lower. Post-vaccination spike-specific CD8+ and CD4+ T cell responses reportedly had substantial breadth.

On this clone itself: What it binds is unknown.

The receptor's source is a person aged 18-65 years who received the Ad26.COV2.S COVID-19 vaccine or a placebo. The sequences come from peripheral blood, collected in a trial of Ad26.COV2.S vaccine versus placebo. The gene calls are TRBV27 and TRBJ1-6; D is ambiguous. The CDR3 loop reads CASSSPGRSLHF. CDR3 DNA: TGTGCCAGCAGTTCCCCGGGAAGGTCCCTCCACTTT.